This T cell receptor (beta chain) was documented in a study of regulatory T cells in long-lasting Graves disease (dated by TCRdb to the early 2020s). For the study in its entirety: Patients with newly diagnosed Graves' disease had been on antithyroid drugs for under 3 months. TCR sequencing covered around 13 persistent and around 20 newly diagnosed Graves' disease patients, around 35 samples in total. Patients with persistent Graves' disease were compared with patients with newly diagnosed Graves' disease using TCR sequencing and RNA sequencing of peripheral blood. The study was conducted in China and was registered as a clinical trial.

This clonotype turned up a few times. Its antigen is unknown. No qualities accompany the bases; no much larger clone lies one base away. Findings and caveats that apply to the study as a whole: Preferential use of TRBV28, TRBJ1-2 and TRBJ2-5 was observed in persistent disease, whereas TRBV20-1 and TRBJ2-1 were favored in newly diagnosed disease. Compared with newly diagnosed patients, patients with persistent Graves' disease had lower TCR Shannon entropy and fewer highly expanded clones, which suggests clonal expansion. Sequencing and analysis were limited to the TCR beta chain. The authors acknowledged the small sample size as a limitation that may reduce accuracy. Only peripheral blood was studied, because thyroid tissue, the primary lesion, was inaccessible. Persistent patients shared more public clonotypes among themselves (approximately 2,500) than newly diagnosed patients did (over 950).

The method behind the library was multiplex PCR. For sequencing, an Illumina HiSeq 4000 was employed. CDR3 regions were amplified by Arm-PCR with iRepertoire HTBI primers to construct TCR beta libraries. Before sequencing, the PCR products went through gel purification. Per the original workflow: A total of under 80 TRBV and about 13 TRBJ segments were identified across samples and were used for gene usage analysis of CDR3 amino acid clonotypes. COPE and FqMerger were used to merge the filtered high-quality paired reads into contigs. BLAST was used to align contigs to the IMGT TRBV, TRBD and TRBJ reference genes, and CDR3 was defined following IMGT. Any clonotype with a frequency above 0.1% was counted as a highly expanded clone. Shannon entropy served as the measure of repertoire diversity, while the Gini coefficient captured V-J evenness. A clonotype was considered public if more than one individual shared it. TCRdb reprocessing: public reads trimmed at Q25 with fastp, clones called with MiXCR, in-frame beta chains kept. Every distinct CDR3 protein forms one entry, paired with its most common genes and DNA. It is TCRdb's table, rather than the study itself, that gives the V and J calls and clone size. The sample has hundreds of thousands of distinct CDR3 sequences on record, less than 20% of them singletons. The ten largest account for 15% to 20% of the sample.

The CDR1 and CDR2 encoded by the germline V gene are WSHSY and SAAADI. Trimming leaves V shorter by 3 bases and J shorter by 1 base, with the junction holding 5 bases beyond the gene matches. The CDR3 runs 15 amino acids, cysteine and phenylalanine included. Of all the DNA, just the CDR3 is kept, 45 bases in frame from base 1. The time point label, read with the paper, signifies: newly diagnosed GD, antithyroid drugs for less than 3 months. For both TCR sequencing and RNA sequencing, RNA was extracted from PBMCs in TRIzol. Graves' disease was diagnosed according to American Thyroid Association guidelines. Patients were recruited from an endocrinology department in Xi'an, China. Each patient gave 7.5 to 10 milliliters of peripheral blood, collected in an EDTA anticoagulant tube. Ficoll Paque Plus density gradient separation was used to isolate PBMCs, and no additional T cell sorting was done. RNA quality was checked with an Agilent 2100 Bioanalyzer and agarose gel, and concentration with a NanoDrop 2000.

In addition, the sample was reused for a study of T cells in Graves' hyperthyroidism and ophthalmopathy. The second investigation adds: A patient counted as having stable Graves' hyperthyroidism if no progression to ophthalmopathy occurred over 18 months of follow-up. Hyperthyroidism patients were aged 18 to 65 years and newly diagnosed, with disease duration of less than 2 months. Any patient with an uncontrolled infection, another autoimmune disease, pregnancy or lactation was excluded. Diagnoses relied on clinical symptoms, serum thyroxine and TRAb, thyroid ultrasound and orbital computed tomography. A first-round RT-PCR of the TCR CDR3 used the HTBI primer set with the Qiagen OneStep RT-PCR kit. Most expanded thyroid clonotypes (frequency above 0.001) were also detected in blood, suggesting blood repertoires may reflect thyroid immune responses. A 13 V-J signature model separated ophthalmopathy from stable hyperthyroidism, with roughly 88% sensitivity and about 81% specificity in cross-validation and 80%/75% in testing. In validation, progression to ophthalmopathy was predicted by the model with around 71% sensitivity and 72.22% specificity, a median of around 6.5 months before onset. TCR V-J signatures able to tell the groups apart were searched for in a discovery cohort of approximately 95 patients, of whom 43 had Graves' ophthalmopathy and around 56 had stable Graves' hyperthyroidism. An independent validation cohort of around 20 hyperthyroidism patients and about 16 patients who later progressed to ophthalmopathy tested prospective prediction of ophthalmopathy. For training and testing, the 80 to 100 patients in the discovery cohort were randomly divided in a 7:3 ratio. In addition, the study compared T-cell repertoires in thyroid tissue and in blood from several Graves' hyperthyroidism patients. Once sampling was done, hyperthyroidism patients were given methimazole at a starting dose of 30 mg daily, whereas ophthalmopathy patients were given high-dose intravenous methylprednisolone. A second multiplex PCR round built the libraries, followed by size selection and purification. Libraries were sequenced paired-end with 100 bp reads on an Illumina HiSeq2000. SOAPnuke was used to process the raw data, removing reads that contained adapters or uncalled bases, had a mean Phred below 15, or lacked an exact match to the constant primer or identifier. COPE v1.2.5 was used to merge high-quality paired reads, and clonotypes were defined as unique nucleotide sequences. MiTCR v1.1 was used to align clonotypes to the IMGT TRBV, TRBD and TRBJ reference segments. Analysis was restricted to V-J combinations with a frequency above 0.0001, which covered over 98% of repertoires. The TCS score was defined as the ratio of F50 (clonal expansion) to E x V (chaos), calculated using BLOSUM62-based TCRdist between CDR3 peptides within each V-J. Welch's t-statistics and random forest reduced fewer than 550 V-J features to 13, which were used in a naive Bayes classifier (R e1071). Sample size was not statistically predetermined, and blinding of investigators to group allocation was not performed. TCR Vbeta CDR3 sequencing of 135 peripheral blood samples (approximately 44 ophthalmopathy, 75 hyperthyroidism and roughly 17 progressor patients) is reported in the paper.

Recombination joined TRBV10-2 with TRBJ1-1, with 7 middle bases fitting TRBD1. The receptor's source is a woman younger than 45 with Graves disease. Donor details come from another sample of the same person, matched by shared clones. The sample was peripheral blood mononuclear cells (PBMCs), taken at new diagnosis, from a patient treated with antithyroid drugs. Here is the DNA: TGCGCCAGCAGTGAACCGGGACAGTCGAACACTGAAGCTTTCTTT. Its product reads: CASSEPGQSNTEAFF.